Listed below are T cell receptor beta chains from one sample, sequenced in a study of human thymus T cells. Assay used: immunoSEQ multiplex PCR; TCRdb lists only in-frame clones, some missing. The data contain about 78,000 clones, just over 95% of them seen just once; the ten biggest clones take up 0.031%. Sample: thymus tissue. The receptors originated from a boy in the first two years of life with a congenital heart defect but otherwise immunologically healthy. Each CDR3 is given with its conserved first and last residue. D genes are given only for firm matches. Size tells how often a clone was seen (once, few, many) or the class of an expanded clone, and some rows leave it out.

D gene,V gene,J gene,clone size,CDR3 protein,CDR3 DNA
TRBD2,TRBV4-2,TRBJ2-1,-,CASSQRRGLSYNEQFF,TGTGCCAGCAGCCAGAGGCGGGGACTATCTTACAATGAGCAGTTCTTC
-,TRBV4-1,TRBJ2-6,-,CASSPGSSGANVLTF,TGCGCCAGCAGCCCCGGATCCTCTGGGGCCAACGTCCTGACTTTC
TRBD1,TRBV5-6,TRBJ2-5,-,CASRGQGRQETQYF,TGTGCCAGCCGGGGACAGGGGAGACAAGAGACCCAGTACTTC
TRBD2,TRBV30,TRBJ2-5,-,CAWSGGLAAQETQYF,TGTGCCTGGAGTGGAGGACTAGCGGCACAAGAGACCCAGTACTTC
-,TRBV7-6,TRBJ1-6,-,CAGHYDNSPLHF,TGTGCCGGGCACTACGATAATTCACCCCTCCACTTT
-,TRBV6-5,TRBJ2-7,-,CASSCGQGKYEQYF,TGTGCCAGCAGTTGTGGGCAGGGGAAATACGAGCAGTACTTC
-,TRBV5-6,TRBJ1-2,-,CASSVGLGYTF,TGTGCCAGCAGCGTGGGTCTAGGCTACACCTTC
-,TRBV7-2,TRBJ2-7,once,CASQEETGPYEQYF,TGTGCCAGTCAAGAGGAGACAGGACCCTACGAGCAGTACTTC
-,TRBV4-3,TRBJ1-2,once,CASSQDTHGYGYTF,TGCGCCAGCAGCCAAGATACCCATGGGTATGGCTACACCTTC
-,TRBV5-6,TRBJ1-5,-,CASSLYGGNQPQHF,TGTGCCAGCAGCTTGTATGGGGGGAATCAGCCCCAGCATTTT
TRBD2,TRBV5-4,TRBJ2-3,-,CASRLVLGLAGGPSTDTQYF,TGTGCCAGCAGGCTAGTCCTGGGACTAGCGGGAGGGCCTAGCACAGATACGCAATATTTT
-,TRBV15,TRBJ2-7,-,CATSRDSPRSRVAPLAYEQYF,TGTGCCACCAGCAGAGATAGCCCCCGCAGCCGAGTTGCTCCCCTGGCCTACGAGCAGTACTTC
-,TRBV14,TRBJ2-5,-,CASSQSLTTQYF,TGTGCCAGCAGCCAGTCGTTGACGACCCAGTACTTC
TRBD1,TRBV19,TRBJ1-4,-,CASSIGCTGTGDEKLFF,TGTGCCAGTAGTATAGGTTGCACCGGGACAGGGGACGAAAAACTGTTTTTT
-,TRBV7-8,TRBJ1-3,-,CASSFETGSSGNTIYF,TGTGCCAGCAGCTTTGAAACAGGGAGCTCTGGAAACACCATATATTTT
TRBD1,TRBV11-3,TRBJ2-3,-,CASSLKPRQGKGTDTQYF,TGTGCCAGCAGCTTAAAACCCCGACAGGGGAAGGGCACAGATACGCAGTATTTT
TRBD1,TRBV5-4,TRBJ2-7,-,CASSRDRDYEQYF,TGTGCCAGCAGCCGGGACAGGGACTACGAGCAGTACTTC
TRBD2,TRBV19,TRBJ2-7,-,CASSILTSGGAGEQYF,TGTGCCAGTAGTATTTTGACTAGCGGGGGGGCCGGCGAGCAGTACTTC
TRBD2,TRBV7-2,TRBJ2-7,once,CASSATSGCNSYEQYF,TGTGCCAGCAGCGCAACTAGCGGGTGTAACTCCTACGAGCAGTACTTC
-,TRBV23-1,TRBJ2-1,-,CASSHYRTVGYYNEQFF,TGCGCCAGCAGTCACTATAGGACAGTGGGCTACTACAATGAGCAGTTCTTC
-,TRBV12-5,TRBJ1-1,-,CASRDGHKNTEAFF,TGTGCTAGCCGGGACGGACACAAGAACACTGAAGCTTTCTTT
TRBD2,TRBV27,TRBJ2-1,-,CASSPTLAGLTYNEQFF,TGTGCCAGCAGTCCGACCCTAGCGGGCCTAACCTACAATGAGCAGTTCTTC
TRBD2,TRBV7-2,TRBJ2-2,once,CASSLERGETGELFF,TGTGCCAGCAGCTTAGAGCGGGGGGAAACCGGGGAGCTGTTTTTT
TRBD1,TRBV5-6,TRBJ2-7,-,CASSSPGPTGPSSYEQYF,TGTGCCAGCAGCTCCCCGGGCCCGACAGGGCCTTCCTCCTACGAGCAGTACTTC
TRBD1,TRBV19,TRBJ1-1,-,CASIMGQGRAEAFF,TGTGCCAGTATTATGGGACAGGGGAGGGCTGAAGCTTTCTTT
TRBD1,TRBV7-2,TRBJ2-1,-,CASSRNKDRGEYNEQFF,TGTGCCAGCAGCCGAAACAAGGACAGGGGGGAATACAATGAGCAGTTCTTC
-,TRBV5-4,TRBJ2-3,-,CASSFEEDTQYF,TGTGCCAGCAGCTTCGAGGAAGATACGCAGTATTTT
-,TRBV2,TRBJ2-7,-,CASSAFRVYEQYF,TGTGCCAGCAGCGCCTTCAGGGTGTACGAGCAGTACTTC
TRBD2,TRBV25-1,TRBJ2-3,once,CASSEGLAGGDTQYF,TGTGCCAGCAGTGAAGGGCTAGCGGGCGGAGATACGCAGTATTTT
TRBD1,TRBV18,TRBJ1-2,-,CASSPSGTALVYGYTF,TGTGCCAGCTCACCCTCCGGGACAGCACTAGTCTATGGCTACACCTTC
TRBD2,TRBV5-1,TRBJ2-7,-,CASSSQPLAGGPSSYEQYF,TGCGCCAGCAGCTCTCAACCCCTAGCGGGAGGCCCTTCCTCCTACGAGCAGTACTTC
-,TRBV13,TRBJ1-1,-,CASTHAGEGTEAFF,TGTGCCAGCACGCACGCAGGGGAGGGGACTGAAGCTTTCTTT
-,TRBV6-1,TRBJ2-3,-,CASSEESRATDTQYF,TGTGCCAGCAGTGAAGAGTCGAGGGCGACAGATACGCAGTATTTT